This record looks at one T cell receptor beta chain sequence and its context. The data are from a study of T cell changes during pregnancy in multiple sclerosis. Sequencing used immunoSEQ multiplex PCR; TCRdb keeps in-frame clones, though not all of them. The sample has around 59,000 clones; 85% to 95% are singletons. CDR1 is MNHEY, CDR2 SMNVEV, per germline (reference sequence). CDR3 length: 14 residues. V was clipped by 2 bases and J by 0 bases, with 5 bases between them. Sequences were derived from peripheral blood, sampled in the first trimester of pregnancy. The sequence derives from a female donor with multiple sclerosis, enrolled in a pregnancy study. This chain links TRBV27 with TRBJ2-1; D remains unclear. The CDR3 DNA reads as TGTGCCAGCAGTTTAAGCGTCTCCTACAATGAGCAGTTCTTC. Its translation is CASSLSVSYNEQFF.